This record concerns one T cell receptor (beta chain) sequence. Each CDR3 protein is one row after TCRdb ran MiXCR on the RT-PCR reads. The data hold more than 600,000 distinct CDR3 sequences, with under 20% observed a single time. The sample belongs to a study of response to subunit inactivated influenza vaccine. The V and J ends lost 6 bases and 4 bases, in that order; junction bases with no gene match: 9. This CDR3 has 15 residues. Per the germline V gene, CDR1 is MNHNS and CDR2 is SASEGT. The chain is built from TRBV6-1 and TRBJ2-1, with 7 bases matching TRBD2. The source of this sequence is a man aged 45-65 years who received an inactivated influenza vaccine. Specimen: PBMCs from blood, collected approximately 5 days after vaccination. The CDR3 region is CASSPVSSGYNEQFF. DNA of the CDR3: TGTGCCAGCAGCCCGGTTTCTAGCGGTTACAATGAGCAGTTCTTC.